This T cell receptor (beta chain) originates from a study of CD8 T cells in Susac syndrome. RNA totalling about 0.5 to 1 ug underwent reverse transcription with random hexamers. TCRdb recomputed calls from the immunoSEQ multiplex PCR reads with MiXCR, one row per CDR3 protein. The sample has 100,000 to 150,000 distinct CDR3 sequences; 90% to 95% are singletons. V was trimmed by 0 bases and J by 9 bases, leaving 17 bases between them. The CDR3 spans 15 residues. Germline V gives CDR1 LGHDT, CDR2 YNNKEL (reference sequence). CD8+ and CD4+ T cells from blood underwent TCR beta sequencing. The V call is TRBV3-1, the J call TRBJ2-5; possibly TRBD1 for D (5 bases). Source material: CD4+ T cells from PBMCs. This clonotype originated in a human donor in good health. The CDR3, as DNA: TGTGCCAGCAGCCAAGATAGGGCACGCCGCAGGGCCCAGTACTTC. This gives the protein CASSQDRARRRAQYF.